This is a list of T cell receptor beta chains from one sample in a study of T cell repertoires in cytomegalovirus infection. TCRdb processed the reads anew with MiXCR; each CDR3 protein has one entry. The sample carries approximately 990,000 distinct CDR3 sequences, less than 35% recorded once. The antigens for these receptors are not known. The material was cultured CD8+ T cells from PBMCs, obtained from culture after CMV antigen stimulation. These receptor sequences come from a human donor in good health (CMV status not recorded). Some clones in this sample may be carry-over from other donors' samples. CDR3s include the opening cysteine and the closing phenylalanine or tryptophan. The D gene is left open where the match is weak. Not every row has a clone size; where given, it reads once, few, many or a size class.

d_gene	abundance	v_gene	j_gene	CDR3nt	CDR3aa
.	few	TRBV7-8	TRBJ1-4	TGTGCCAGCAGCAAGGGGTGGGATCCTAATGAAAAACTGTTTTTT	CASSKGWDPNEKLFF
.	.	TRBV12-5	TRBJ2-1	TGTGCTAGTGGTTTGGCGGTACCTCCAGAGAATGAGCAGTTCTTC	CASGLAVPPENEQFF
.	.	TRBV6-1	TRBJ1-1	TGTGCCAGCAATGGATCAGGGAAAACTGAAGCTTTCTTT	CASNGSGKTEAFF
.	.	TRBV7-6	TRBJ1-1	TGTGCCAGCAGCTTTAACAGCGGTTTAGGCCTTGAAGCTTTCTTT	CASSFNSGLGLEAFF
.	few	TRBV10-3	TRBJ1-2	TGTGCCCTGAAAGGGGAGGAGGCTAACTATGGCTACACCTTC	CALKGEEANYGYTF
TRBD1	.	TRBV18	TRBJ1-1	TGTGCCAGCTCACTCCGGGACAGGGATTCCACTGAAGCTTTCTTT	CASSLRDRDSTEAFF
.	.	TRBV6-6	TRBJ1-1	TGTGCCACAGCTGACAATCCGGCTGAAGCTTTCTTT	CATADNPAEAFF
.	many	TRBV5-6	TRBJ1-1	TGTGCCAGCAGCTTCACGGGATGGGCTGAAGCTTTCTTT	CASSFTGWAEAFF
TRBD2	many	TRBV7-6	TRBJ2-1	TGTGCCAGCAGCTTAGTTCCGGGGGGTCCCTACAATGAGCAGTTCTTC	CASSLVPGGPYNEQFF
.	.	TRBV4-1	TRBJ1-5	TGCGCCAGCAGCCAATACAGGGATCAGCCCCAGCATTTT	CASSQYRDQPQHF
TRBD2	many	TRBV7-6	TRBJ2-1	TGTGCCAGCAGCCCCGGGACTAGCCCCTTAAAAGGGCAGTTCTTC	CASSPGTSPLKGQFF
.	few	TRBV6-6	TRBJ1-2	TGTGCCAGCAGCAAGGCGAGCTATGGCTACACCTTC	CASSKASYGYTF
.	.	TRBV27	TRBJ2-5	TGTGCCAGCAGTGCGCAGGGGGGGCTAGAGACCCAGTACTTC	CASSAQGGLETQYF
TRBD1	many	TRBV4-1	TRBJ2-4	TGCGCCAGCAGCCCTGAAGGGGGCGCGAGGCCGGCCAAAAACATTCAGTACTTC	CASSPEGGARPAKNIQYF
TRBD2	.	TRBV2	TRBJ2-3	TGTGCCAGCAGAGTGGGGGCTAGCGGGGGGGCGTGGACAGATACGCAGTATTTT	CASRVGASGGAWTDTQYF
.	many	TRBV5-6	TRBJ2-1	TGTGCCAGCAGCTTAGGACGCCCCCACAATGAGCAGTTCTTC	CASSLGRPHNEQFF
TRBD1	.	TRBV7-9	TRBJ1-4	TGTGCCAGCAGCTTAGGGGGACAGTATGATGAAAAACTGTTTTTT	CASSLGGQYDEKLFF
.	.	TRBV6-2/TRBV6-3	TRBJ1-1	TGTGCCAGCAGTCTCACGCTAGTGAACACTGAAGCTTTCTTT	CASSLTLVNTEAFF
.	.	TRBV2	TRBJ2-7	TGTGCCAGCAGTGAAGGACCGGGGGTCTCCTACGAGCAGTACTTC	CASSEGPGVSYEQYF
.	few	TRBV7-2	TRBJ2-5	TGTGCCAGCAGCTTTGGCGGAGATGATGGGGAGACCCAGTACTTC	CASSFGGDDGETQYF
TRBD2	.	TRBV29-1	TRBJ2-5	TGCAGCGTTGAAGTTTTCGTAGCGGGCATGAAGACCCAGTACTTC	CSVEVFVAGMKTQYF
.	.	TRBV12-5	TRBJ2-1	TGTGCTGGTGGTTCCGGGACAACCTCCTACAATGAGCAGTTCTTC	CAGGSGTTSYNEQFF
.	few	TRBV12-3/TRBV12-4	TRBJ2-7	TGTGCCAGCAGTTTATACATCTCCTACGAGCAGTACTTC	CASSLYISYEQYF
.	few	TRBV7-6	TRBJ2-1	TGTGCCAGCAGCTTAAAAGGGGGTTCCACTAACAGTGAGCAGTTCTTC	CASSLKGGSTNSEQFF
.	many	TRBV10-3	TRBJ1-3	TGTGCCATCAGTGAGTCGATGGGGGCGCAGACCTGGAACACCATATATTTT	CAISESMGAQTWNTIYF
.	.	TRBV27	TRBJ2-6	TGTGCCAACAGTTTGTACGCCGGACGGCTCTCTGGGGCCAACGTCCTGACTTTC	CANSLYAGRLSGANVLTF
.	.	TRBV7-3	TRBJ2-6	TGTGCCAGCAACCTACCGGGCTCTGGGGCCAACGTCCTGACTTTC	CASNLPGSGANVLTF
TRBD1	.	TRBV28	TRBJ1-2	TGTGCCAGCAGTGGGGGGACAGGGCTTTACTATGGCTACACCTTC	CASSGGTGLYYGYTF
.	.	TRBV11-3	TRBJ2-1	TGTGTCAGCAGCTTTTACCCGGGGCCGCGGAATGAGCAGTTCTTC	CVSSFYPGPRNEQFF
.	many	TRBV12-3/TRBV12-4	TRBJ1-5	TGTGCCAGCAGTCTCGGGCCCCGGGAGCCCCAGCATTTT	CASSLGPREPQHF
.	many	TRBV7-2	TRBJ2-3	TGTGCCAGCAGCTTAGGGAGTAGCGTTACAGATACGCAGTATTTT	CASSLGSSVTDTQYF
.	.	TRBV11-2	TRBJ2-1	TGTGCCAGCAGATGGGGGACATACTCCTACAATGAGCAGTTCTTC	CASRWGTYSYNEQFF
.	.	TRBV6-5	TRBJ2-4	TGTGCCAGCAGTGGGGACGGGGGTCAGAACATTCAGTACTTC	CASSGDGGQNIQYF
TRBD1	.	TRBV20-1	TRBJ1-2	TGCAGTGCTAGGGGAACAGGGGATTGGGGCTACACCTTC	CSARGTGDWGYTF
TRBD1	.	TRBV9	TRBJ1-3	TGTGCCAGCAGCGCGGACAGGGGAATGAGCTCTGGAAACACCATATATTTT	CASSADRGMSSGNTIYF
TRBD1	many	TRBV19	TRBJ1-1	TGTGCCAGCAGTACGACAGGGGGCTACACTGAAGCTTTCTTT	CASSTTGGYTEAFF
.	.	TRBV27	TRBJ2-7	TGTGCCAGCAGCTTCACCCGGGTCTCCTCCTACGAGCAGTACTTC	CASSFTRVSSYEQYF
.	.	TRBV7-9	TRBJ1-2	TGTGCCAGCAGCTTAATTGGCAGGGCGTATGGCTACACCTTC	CASSLIGRAYGYTF
.	.	TRBV2	TRBJ1-2	TGTGCCAGCAGGGAGGCTGGACAGCATGGCTACACCTTC	CASREAGQHGYTF
.	few	TRBV6-6	TRBJ1-6	TGTGCTAGCAGTTACGGCTGGGATGGTCACCACTTT	CASSYGWDGHHF
.	.	TRBV18	TRBJ2-1	TGTGCCAGCTCACCACCAGAGGGGCCCTTCTACAATGAGCAGTTCTTC	CASSPPEGPFYNEQFF
.	.	TRBV12-3/TRBV12-4	TRBJ1-2	TGTGCCAGCAGCCCCTACGGGGGCTTGGGCTATGGCTACACCTTC	CASSPYGGLGYGYTF
.	many	TRBV11-3	TRBJ2-3	TGTGCCAGCAGCTCCAACGCTGAAGCAGATACGCAGTATTTT	CASSSNAEADTQYF
.	few	TRBV7-9	TRBJ1-1	TGTGCCAGCAGCTTACTTCGGGTTGTGGGGGGAGGGGACACTGAAGCTTTCTTT	CASSLLRVVGGGDTEAFF
.	few	TRBV5-4	TRBJ1-2	TGTGCCAGCAGCTTTGACCCCGGGATCACTAACTATGGCTACACCTTC	CASSFDPGITNYGYTF
.	.	TRBV2	TRBJ1-5	TGTGCCAGCAGACAAACCAGGGACACTTCAAGCAATCAGCCCCAGCATTTT	CASRQTRDTSSNQPQHF
.	.	TRBV11-2	TRBJ2-1	TGTGCCAGCAGCTTGAGGATGGGGGGCTCCTACAATGAGCAGTTCTTC	CASSLRMGGSYNEQFF
TRBD2	.	TRBV6-5	TRBJ2-3	TGTGCCAGCAGTGACGGGCGGGGGGGCCGTTTGCAGTATTTT	CASSDGRGGRLQYF
.	few	TRBV27	TRBJ1-4	TGTGCCAGCACCGGGCACCTTGAAGAAAAACTGTTTTTT	CASTGHLEEKLFF
.	.	TRBV5-5	TRBJ1-2	TGTGCCAGCGCTGGAGGAGCGGGGGGCTACACCTTC	CASAGGAGGYTF
.	many	TRBV7-9	TRBJ1-2	TGTGCCAGCAGCTTAGAAGGGGGGATCAACTATGGCTACACCTTC	CASSLEGGINYGYTF
.	.	TRBV4-3	TRBJ1-2	TGCGTCAGCAGCCAAGACAGGAGCAGCCGTAGAGGTGGCTACACCTTC	CVSSQDRSSRRGGYTF